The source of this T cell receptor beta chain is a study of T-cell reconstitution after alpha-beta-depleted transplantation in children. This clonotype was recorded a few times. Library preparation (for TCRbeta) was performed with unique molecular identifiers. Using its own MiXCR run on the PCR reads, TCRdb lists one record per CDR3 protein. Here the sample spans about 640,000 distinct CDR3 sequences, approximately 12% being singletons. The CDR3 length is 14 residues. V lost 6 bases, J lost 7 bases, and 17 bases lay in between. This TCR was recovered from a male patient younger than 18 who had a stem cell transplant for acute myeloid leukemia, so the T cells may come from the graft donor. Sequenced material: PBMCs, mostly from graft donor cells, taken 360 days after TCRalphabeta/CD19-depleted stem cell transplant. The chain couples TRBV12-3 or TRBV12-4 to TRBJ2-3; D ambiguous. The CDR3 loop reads CASRQRAPFYTQYF. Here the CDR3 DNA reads TGTGCCAGCAGACAAAGGGCCCCATTCTATACGCAGTATTTT.